This T cell receptor beta chain comes out of a study of T cells in Graves' hyperthyroidism and ophthalmopathy. Study information: At initial diagnosis, before any treatment had begun, peripheral blood was obtained. Study-wide points: In the analysis, a 13 V-J model separated ophthalmopathy from stable hyperthyroidism. It was a median approximately 7.1 months before onset that the model predicted ophthalmopathy.

Orbital computed tomography and thyroid ultrasound, together with serum TRAb and thyroxine and clinical symptoms, were used for diagnoses. This clonotype was observed many times. Antigen: not known. The CDR3 regions of TCR beta were amplified from RNA transcripts. A set of HTBI primers served as the primers for a first-round RT-PCR of the TCR CDR3. TCRdb ran MiXCR on the multiplex PCR reads and lists one entry per CDR3 protein. Here the sample spans roughly 300,000 distinct CDR3 sequences, roughly 18% being singletons. CDR1 and CDR2 from the germline V gene are SNHLY and FYNNEI. V shed 5 bases and J shed 1 base, with 10 bases lying between them. The CDR3 runs 14 residues.

The specimen was blood. This receptor was identified in a woman between 45 and 60 years old with Graves' hyperthyroidism. The genes are TRBV2 and TRBJ2-3; D might be TRBD1 (6 bases). This CDR3 is CASSTRQGTDTQYF. Written as DNA, the CDR3 is TGTGCCAGCAGTACTAGACAGGGCACAGATACGCAGTATTTT.